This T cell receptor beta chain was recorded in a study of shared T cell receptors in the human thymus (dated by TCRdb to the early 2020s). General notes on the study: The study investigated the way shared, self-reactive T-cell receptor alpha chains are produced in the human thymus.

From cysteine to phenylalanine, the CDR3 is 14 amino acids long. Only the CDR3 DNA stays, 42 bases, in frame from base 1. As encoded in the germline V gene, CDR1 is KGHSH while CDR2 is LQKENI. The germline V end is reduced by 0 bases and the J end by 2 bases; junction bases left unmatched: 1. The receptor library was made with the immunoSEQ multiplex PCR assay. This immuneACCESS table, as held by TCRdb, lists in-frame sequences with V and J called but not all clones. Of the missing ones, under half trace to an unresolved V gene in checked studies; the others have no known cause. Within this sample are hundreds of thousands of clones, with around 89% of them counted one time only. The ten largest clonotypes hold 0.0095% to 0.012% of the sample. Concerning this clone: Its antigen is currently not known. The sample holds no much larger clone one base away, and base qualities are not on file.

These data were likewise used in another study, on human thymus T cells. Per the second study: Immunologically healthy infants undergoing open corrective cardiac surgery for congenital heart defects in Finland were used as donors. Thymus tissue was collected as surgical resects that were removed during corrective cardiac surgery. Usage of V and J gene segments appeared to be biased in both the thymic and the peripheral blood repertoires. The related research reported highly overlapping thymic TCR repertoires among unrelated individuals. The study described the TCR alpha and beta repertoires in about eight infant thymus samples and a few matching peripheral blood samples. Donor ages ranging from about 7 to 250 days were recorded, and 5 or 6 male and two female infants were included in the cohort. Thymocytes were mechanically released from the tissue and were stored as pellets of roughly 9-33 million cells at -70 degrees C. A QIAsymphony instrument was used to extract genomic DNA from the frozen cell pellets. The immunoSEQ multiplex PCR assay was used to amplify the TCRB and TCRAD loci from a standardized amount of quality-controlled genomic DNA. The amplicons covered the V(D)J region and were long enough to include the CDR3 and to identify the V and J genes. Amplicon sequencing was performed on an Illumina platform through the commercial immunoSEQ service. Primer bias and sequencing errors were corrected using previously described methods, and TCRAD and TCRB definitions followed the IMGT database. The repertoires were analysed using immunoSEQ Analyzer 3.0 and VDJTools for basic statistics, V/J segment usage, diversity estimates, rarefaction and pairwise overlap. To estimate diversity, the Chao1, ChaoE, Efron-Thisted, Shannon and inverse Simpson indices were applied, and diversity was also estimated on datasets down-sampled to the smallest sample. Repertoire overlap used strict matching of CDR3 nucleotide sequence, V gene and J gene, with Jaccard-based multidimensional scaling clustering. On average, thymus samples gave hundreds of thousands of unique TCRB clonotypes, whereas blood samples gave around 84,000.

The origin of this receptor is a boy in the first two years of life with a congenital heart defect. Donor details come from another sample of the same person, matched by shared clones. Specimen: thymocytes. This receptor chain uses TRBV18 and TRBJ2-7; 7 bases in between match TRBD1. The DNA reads TGTGCCAGCTCACCACCCGGACAGGCCTACGAGCAGTACTTC. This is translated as CASSPPGQAYEQYF. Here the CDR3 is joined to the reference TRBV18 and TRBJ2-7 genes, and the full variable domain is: NAGVMQNPRHLVRRRGQEARLRCSPMKGHSHVYWYRQLPEEGLKFMVYLQKENIIDESGMPKERFSAEFPKEGPSILRIQQVVRGDSAAYFCASSPPGQAYEQYFGPGTRLTVT.